A single sample gave rise to the 15 T cell receptor beta chains below, sequenced in a study of blood T cell repertoires in COVID-19. TCRdb's copy holds only in-frame clones and misses some; the assay was immunoSEQ multiplex PCR. The repertoire includes 450,000 to 600,000 clones, about 90% of them detected once, and 0.7% sits in the top ten. Sequenced sample: PBMCs or T cells enriched from blood (not recorded which). Source of these receptors: a woman under 30 who had recovered from COVID-19.

The chain links TRBV2 to TRBJ1-2; TRBD1 might be the D (6 bases). Between the trimmed V and J ends, which lost 8 bases and 4 bases, there was a span of 17 bases. Germline V gene sequence: CDR1 SNHLY, CDR2 FYNNEI. This CDR3 is 14 amino acids long. The CDR3: CASDSSQDSYGYTF. For the CDR3, the DNA is TGTGCCAGCGACAGCAGTCAGGACAGCTATGGCTACACCTTC.

The chain joins TRBV3-1 (or the pseudogene TRBV3-2) to TRBJ1-4; 11 positions match TRBD1. The CDR3 extends over 15 amino acids. The J segment lost 6 bases and the V segment lost 4 bases, leaving 4 bases of the junction unmatched. Germline V gene lookup returns CDR1 LGHDT and CDR2 YNNKEL (reference sequence). The CDR3 reads CASSLRTGGYEKLFF. Written as DNA, the CDR3 is TGTGCCAGCAGCCTCCGGACAGGGGGCTATGAAAAACTGTTTTTT.

This clone was picked up many times. V and J are TRBV3-1 (or the pseudogene TRBV3-2) and TRBJ1-3; tentatively, D is TRBD1 (5 bases). The CDR3 spans 13 residues. The V end was cut by 1 base, the J end by 4 bases, with 5 bases between. Germline values: CDR1 LGHDT, CDR2 YNNKEL (reference sequence). This CDR3 is CASSQGQGNTIYF. The CDR3 DNA reads as TGTGCCAGCAGCCAAGGACAGGGAAACACCATATATTTT.

The chain couples TRBV12-3 or TRBV12-4 to TRBJ2-7; 9 bases agree with TRBD1. Trimming cost V 7 bases and J 4 bases; bases outside gene matches: 5. The CDR3 runs to 13 residues. CDR3 residues: CASNRGQGYEQYF. CDR3 nucleotides: TGTGCCAGCAACCGGGGACAGGGTTACGAGCAGTACTTC.

This clone was found once. J is TRBJ2-1 and V is TRBV5-1; 7 nucleotides line up with TRBD2. V lost 4 bases, J lost 7 bases, and 14 bases stayed unmatched. The length of the CDR3 is 16 residues. The germline CDR1 and CDR2 sequences are SGHRS and YFSETQ. The CDR3 here is CASSPSIGGIVNEQFF. For the CDR3, the DNA is TGCGCCAGCAGCCCCTCCATCGGGGGGATTGTGAATGAGCAGTTCTTC.

In its sample, this clone was seen once. This chain links TRBV2 with TRBJ1-3; a possible D gene is TRBD1 (5 bases). Trimming removed 9 bases at V and 0 bases at J, with 15 bases between. This CDR3 contains 15 residues. Germline V gene lookup returns CDR1 SNHLY and CDR2 FYNNEI. The CDR3, as DNA: TGTGCCAGTCGTGACAGTTTTACCTCTGGAAACACCATATATTTT. This gives the protein CASRDSFTSGNTIYF.

The V gene is TRBV19, the J gene TRBJ1-5; 7 bases line up with TRBD1. After removal of 11 bases from V and 6 bases from J, the junction contained 13 bases not matched to a gene. The CDR3 sequence is 14 residues long. CDR1 LNHDA and CDR2 SQIVND come from the germline V gene (reference sequence). CDR3 loop: CAGGEGGEGQPQHF. The CDR3 DNA sequence: TGTGCCGGGGGAGAAGGGGGCGAGGGTCAGCCCCAGCATTTT.

The chain is built from TRBV7-9 and TRBJ2-5, with 13 bases identical to TRBD2. The CDR3 sequence is 19 residues long. Germline V gene sequence: CDR1 SEHNR, CDR2 FQNEAQ (reference sequence). Losses at the gene ends were 5 bases for V and 4 bases for J; bases not matched to a gene: 16. The CDR3 loop is CASSPKWGTSGGARETQYF. The CDR3 nucleotides read TGTGCCAGCAGCCCGAAGTGGGGCACTAGCGGGGGGGCGAGAGAGACCCAGTACTTC. The whole variable domain, filled in from reference TRBV7-9 and TRBJ2-5, reads DTGVSQNPRHKITKRGQNVTFRCDPISEHNRLYWYRQTLGQGPEFLTYFQNEAQLEKSRLLSDRFSAERPKGSFSTLEIQRTEQGDSAMYLCASSPKWGTSGGARETQYFGPGTRLLVL.

This clone was found a few times. The V gene is TRBV10-3, the J gene TRBJ2-1, with 9 positions matching TRBD2. The CDR3 spans 15 residues. V lost 2 bases and J lost 5; bases outside the gene matches: 4. The germline gives CDR1 ENHRY, CDR2 SYGVKD. For the CDR3, the DNA is TGTGCCATCAGTGAGATGATAGCGGGGGACAATGAGCAGTTCTTC. Residues: CAISEMIAGDNEQFF.

The chain links TRBV28 to TRBJ2-6; TRBD1 agrees at 10 bases. The germline V gene encodes CDR1 MDHEN and CDR2 SYDVKM. The CDR3 sequence is 14 residues long. This chain's CDR3 is CVSGTGAGANVLTF. CDR3 nucleotides: TGTGTATCCGGGACAGGGGCTGGGGCCAACGTCCTGACTTTC.

The rearrangement joins TRBV3-1 (or the pseudogene TRBV3-2) to TRBJ2-3, with D maybe TRBD2 (6 bases). CDR3 size: 17 residues. Germline V gene sequence: CDR1 LGHDT, CDR2 YNNKEL (reference sequence). Trimming pared 3 bases from V and 4 bases from J, leaving 20 bases between. CDR3 bases: TGTGCCAGCAGCCACCCGCCGGGACCCCGCGGGGCAGATACGCAGTATTTT. Protein sequence: CASSHPPGPRGADTQYF.

This chain uses TRBV11-2 with TRBJ2-3; D is unresolved. The CDR3 runs to 14 residues. Germline CDR1 SGHAT, CDR2 FQNNGV. Trimming cost V 0 bases and J 6 bases, with 10 bases left between them. The CDR3 nucleotides read TGTGCCAGCAGCTTAGAGGTCAGGTCGGATACGCAGTATTTT. This encodes CASSLEVRSDTQYF. Complete variable domain (other parts from reference TRBV11-2 and TRBJ2-3): EAGVAQSPRYKIIEKRQSVAFWCNPISGHATLYWYQQILGQGPKLLIQFQNNGVVDDSQLPKDRFSAERLKGVDSTLKIQPAKLEDSAVYLCASSLEVRSDTQYFGPGTRLTVL.

The chain links TRBV29-1 to TRBJ1-6; D is undetermined. Germline assignment: CDR1 SQVTM and CDR2 ANQGSEA. The V and J ends lost 4 bases and 3 bases respectively, with 7 bases between them. This CDR3 contains 13 residues. Here the CDR3 DNA reads TGCAGCGTTGGGCAGGACTATAATTCACCCCTCCACTTT. Amino acid sequence: CSVGQDYNSPLHF.

V is TRBV4-1 and J is TRBJ2-2; TRBD2 aligns across 8 bases. CDR3 size: 16 residues. Germline lookup yields CDR1 MGHRA and CDR2 YSYEKL. V trimming: 4 bases; J trimming: 5 bases; junction bases outside the gene matches: 9. CDR3 bases: TGCGCCAGCAGCCTCCTCGCCGGGGGGGGGACCGGGGAGCTGTTTTTT. The encoded protein is CASSLLAGGGTGELFF.

In this sample, this clone turned up once. This chain joins TRBV5-8 and TRBJ1-1, with 7 bases that match TRBD1. J was trimmed by 8 bases and V by 4 bases; bases with no gene match: 11. The germline CDR1 and CDR2 sequences are SGHTS and YDEGEE. This CDR3 spans 14 amino acids. The CDR3 protein is CASSVYRQGHEAFF. The DNA for the CDR3 is TGTGCCAGCAGCGTTTACCGACAGGGCCACGAAGCTTTCTTT. Full variable domain (rest looked up from reference TRBV5-8 and TRBJ1-1): EAGVTQSPTHLIKTRGQQATLRCSPISGHTSVYWYQQALGLGLQFLLWYDEGEERNRGNFPPRFSGRQFPNYSSELNVNALELEDSALYLCASSVYRQGHEAFFGQGTRLTVV.